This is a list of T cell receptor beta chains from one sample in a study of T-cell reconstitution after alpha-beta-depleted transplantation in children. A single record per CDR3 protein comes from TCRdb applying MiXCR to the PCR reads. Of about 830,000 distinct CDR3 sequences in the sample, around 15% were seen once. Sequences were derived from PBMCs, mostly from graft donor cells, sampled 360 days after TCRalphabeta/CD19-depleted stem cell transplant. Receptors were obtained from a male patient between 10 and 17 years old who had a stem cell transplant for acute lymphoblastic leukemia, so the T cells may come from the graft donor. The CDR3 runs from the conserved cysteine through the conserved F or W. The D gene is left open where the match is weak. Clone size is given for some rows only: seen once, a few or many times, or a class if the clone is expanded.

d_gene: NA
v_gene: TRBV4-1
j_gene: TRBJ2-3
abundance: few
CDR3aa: CASSQGFIPFTDTQYF
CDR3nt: TGCGCCAGCAGCCAAGGGTTCATCCCCTTCACAGATACGCAGTATTTT

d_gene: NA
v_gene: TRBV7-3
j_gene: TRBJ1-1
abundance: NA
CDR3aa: CASSLIGRGEAFF
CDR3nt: TGTGCCAGCAGCTTAATCGGGCGGGGTGAAGCTTTCTTT

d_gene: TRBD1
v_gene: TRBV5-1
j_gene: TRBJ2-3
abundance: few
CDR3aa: CASSSTPSGGLTDTQYF
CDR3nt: TGCGCCAGCAGCTCAACCCCCTCAGGGGGATTAACAGATACGCAGTATTTT

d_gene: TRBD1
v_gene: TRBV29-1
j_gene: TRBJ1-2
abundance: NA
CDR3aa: CSVGRQGEDGYTF
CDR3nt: TGCAGCGTTGGTAGACAGGGGGAAGATGGCTACACCTTC

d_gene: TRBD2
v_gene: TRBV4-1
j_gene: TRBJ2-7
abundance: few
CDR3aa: CASSQETSGKPYF
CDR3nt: TGCGCCAGCAGCCAAGAGACTAGCGGGAAACCGTACTTC

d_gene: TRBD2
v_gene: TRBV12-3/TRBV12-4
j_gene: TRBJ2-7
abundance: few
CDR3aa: CASSPSSGRHYHEQYF
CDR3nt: TGTGCCAGCAGTCCGTCGAGCGGGAGGCACTACCACGAGCAGTACTTC

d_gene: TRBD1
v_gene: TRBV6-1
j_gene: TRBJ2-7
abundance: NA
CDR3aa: CASRTQGVKNEQYF
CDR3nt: TGTGCCAGCAGGACACAGGGGGTGAAGAACGAGCAGTACTTC

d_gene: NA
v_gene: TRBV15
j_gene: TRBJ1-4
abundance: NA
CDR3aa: CATSRDRRGRWEKLFF
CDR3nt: TGTGCCACCAGCAGAGATAGAAGGGGCAGATGGGAAAAACTGTTTTTT

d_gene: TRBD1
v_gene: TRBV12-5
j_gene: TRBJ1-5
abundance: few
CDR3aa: CASGLSRQGGGNQPQHF
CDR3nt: TGTGCTAGTGGTTTGAGTCGACAGGGAGGGGGCAATCAGCCCCAGCATTTT

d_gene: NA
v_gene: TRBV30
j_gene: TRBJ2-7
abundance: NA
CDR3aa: CAWSSLTSSYEQYF
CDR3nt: TGTGCCTGGAGTTCCTTGACGAGCTCCTACGAGCAGTACTTC

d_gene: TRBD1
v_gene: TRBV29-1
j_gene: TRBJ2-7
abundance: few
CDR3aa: CSVRGQETNYEQYF
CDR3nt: TGCAGCGTGAGGGGACAGGAGACAAACTACGAGCAGTACTTC

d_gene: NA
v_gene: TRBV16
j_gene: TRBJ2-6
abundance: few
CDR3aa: CASSPGALGSGANVLTF
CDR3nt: TGTGCCAGCAGCCCCGGAGCCCTGGGCTCTGGGGCCAACGTCCTGACTTTC

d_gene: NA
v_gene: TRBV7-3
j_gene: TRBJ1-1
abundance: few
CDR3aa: CASSLKSGNTEAFF
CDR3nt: TGTGCCAGCAGCTTAAAGTCTGGGAACACTGAAGCTTTCTTT

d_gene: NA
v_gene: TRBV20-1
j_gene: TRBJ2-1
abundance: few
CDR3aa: CSPGDFEQFF
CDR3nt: TGCAGTCCTGGAGATTTTGAGCAGTTCTTC

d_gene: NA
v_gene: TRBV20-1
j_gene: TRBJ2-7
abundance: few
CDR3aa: CSARDRSGLYEQYF
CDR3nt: TGCAGTGCTAGAGATCGGAGCGGGCTCTACGAGCAGTACTTC

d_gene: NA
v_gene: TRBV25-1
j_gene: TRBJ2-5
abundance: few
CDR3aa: CASSDPVGKETQYF
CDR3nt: TGTGCCAGCAGTGATCCGGTGGGGAAAGAGACCCAGTACTTC

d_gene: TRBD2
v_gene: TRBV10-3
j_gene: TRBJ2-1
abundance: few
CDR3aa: CAISEGRLAGSSSLSYNEQFF
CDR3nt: TGTGCCATCAGTGAGGGCCGACTAGCGGGATCCTCCAGCCTCTCCTACAATGAGCAGTTCTTC

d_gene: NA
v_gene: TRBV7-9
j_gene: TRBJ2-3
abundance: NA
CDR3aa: CASSDNPGAEATDTQYF
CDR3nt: TGTGCCAGCAGCGACAACCCAGGGGCGGAGGCCACAGATACGCAGTATTTT

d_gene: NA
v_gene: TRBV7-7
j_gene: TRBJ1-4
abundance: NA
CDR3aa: CASSLSGPEANEKLFF
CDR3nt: TGTGCCAGCAGCTTATCAGGACCGGAGGCTAATGAAAAACTGTTTTTT

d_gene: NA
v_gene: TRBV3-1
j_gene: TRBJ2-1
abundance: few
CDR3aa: CASSQVSAMNEQFF
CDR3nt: TGTGCCAGCAGCCAAGTAAGTGCGATGAATGAGCAGTTCTTC

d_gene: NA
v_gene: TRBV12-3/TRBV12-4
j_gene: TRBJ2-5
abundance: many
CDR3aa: CASSLRLLQETQYF
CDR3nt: TGTGCCAGCAGTCTGCGACTACTCCAAGAGACCCAGTACTTC

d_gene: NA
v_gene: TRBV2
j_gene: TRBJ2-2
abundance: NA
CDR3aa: CASSVPLASGELFF
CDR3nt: TGTGCCAGCAGTGTCCCCTTAGCTAGCGGGGAGCTGTTTTTT

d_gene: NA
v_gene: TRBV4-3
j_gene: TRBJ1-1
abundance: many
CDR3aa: CASSQDLLGPYGAFF
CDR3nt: TGCGCCAGCAGCCAAGATCTTTTGGGGCCCTATGGGGCTTTCTTT

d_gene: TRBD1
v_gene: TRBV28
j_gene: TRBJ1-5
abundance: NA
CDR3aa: CASRRDRVRDSNQPQHF
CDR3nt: TGTGCCAGCAGGCGGGACAGGGTAAGGGATAGCAATCAGCCCCAGCATTTT

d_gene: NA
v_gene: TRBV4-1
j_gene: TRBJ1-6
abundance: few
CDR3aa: CASSLASALYNSPLHF
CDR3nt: TGCGCCAGCAGCTTGGCCTCGGCCTTATATAATTCACCCCTCCACTTT

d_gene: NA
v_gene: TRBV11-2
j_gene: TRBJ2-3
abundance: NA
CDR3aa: CASSLPSWTAPTTDTQYF
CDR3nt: TGTGCCAGCAGCTTACCCTCCTGGACTGCCCCTACCACAGATACGCAGTATTTT

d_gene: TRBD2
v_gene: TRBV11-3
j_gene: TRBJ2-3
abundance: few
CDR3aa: CASSPLYGTSSPDTQYF
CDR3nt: TGTGCCAGCAGCCCGCTTTACGGGACTAGTTCCCCAGATACGCAGTATTTT

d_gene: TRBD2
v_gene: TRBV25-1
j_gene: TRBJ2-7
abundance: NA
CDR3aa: CASRGGVAAYEQYF
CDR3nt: TGTGCCAGCAGGGGGGGGGTGGCGGCCTACGAGCAGTACTTC

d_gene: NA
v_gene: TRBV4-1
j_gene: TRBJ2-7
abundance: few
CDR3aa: CASSQDRGGQSSYEQYF
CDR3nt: TGCGCCAGCAGCCAAGATAGAGGCGGTCAGAGCTCCTACGAGCAGTACTTC

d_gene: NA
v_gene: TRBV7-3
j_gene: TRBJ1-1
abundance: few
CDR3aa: CASSLTFGRRTMNTEAFF
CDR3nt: TGTGCCAGCAGCTTAACGTTTGGTCGACGGACCATGAACACTGAAGCTTTCTTT

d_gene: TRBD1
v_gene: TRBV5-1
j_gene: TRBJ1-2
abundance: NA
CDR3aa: CASSFLPYSRQGGGYTF
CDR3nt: TGCGCCAGCAGCTTTCTTCCATACTCAAGACAGGGAGGGGGCTACACCTTC

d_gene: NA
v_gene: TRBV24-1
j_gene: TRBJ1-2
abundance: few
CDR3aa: CATSDGPGGNYGYTF
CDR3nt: TGTGCCACCAGTGATGGGCCCGGGGGGAACTATGGCTACACCTTC

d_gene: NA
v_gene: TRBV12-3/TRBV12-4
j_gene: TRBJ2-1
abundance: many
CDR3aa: CASSLGAGSSYNEQFF
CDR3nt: TGTGCCAGCAGTTTAGGCGCAGGGAGCTCCTACAATGAGCAGTTCTTC

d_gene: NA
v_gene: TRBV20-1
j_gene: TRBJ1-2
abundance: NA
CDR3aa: CSARTEKTHFYGYTF
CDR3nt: TGCAGTGCTCGGACAGAAAAGACACACTTCTATGGCTACACCTTC

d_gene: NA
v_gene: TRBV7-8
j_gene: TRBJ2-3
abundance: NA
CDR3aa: CASSLARSSGTTQYF
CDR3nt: TGTGCCAGCAGCTTAGCCCGGTCGTCAGGGACTACGCAGTATTTT

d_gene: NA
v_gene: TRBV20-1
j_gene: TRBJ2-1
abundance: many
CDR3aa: CSARGTAGIDEQFF
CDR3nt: TGCAGTGCTAGAGGCACCGCAGGCATCGATGAGCAGTTCTTC

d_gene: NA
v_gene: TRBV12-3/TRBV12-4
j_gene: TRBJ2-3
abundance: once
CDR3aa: CAICLARVRTDSTDTQYF
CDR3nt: TGTGCCATCTGTTTAGCGCGCGTCCGGACGGATAGCACAGATACGCAGTATTTT

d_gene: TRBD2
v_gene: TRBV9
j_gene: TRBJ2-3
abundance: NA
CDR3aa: CASSFRLAGASDTQYF
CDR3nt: TGTGCCAGCAGCTTTCGACTAGCGGGAGCTTCAGATACGCAGTATTTT

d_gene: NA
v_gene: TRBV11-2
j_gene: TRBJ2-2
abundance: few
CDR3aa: CASSPDWNTGELFF
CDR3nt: TGTGCCAGCAGCCCCGACTGGAACACCGGGGAGCTGTTTTTT

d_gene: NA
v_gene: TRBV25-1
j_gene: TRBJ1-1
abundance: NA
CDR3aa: CASRPLGQMNTEAFF
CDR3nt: TGTGCCAGCAGGCCTTTAGGACAAATGAACACTGAAGCTTTCTTT

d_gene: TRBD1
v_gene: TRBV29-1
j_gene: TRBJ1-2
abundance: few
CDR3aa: CSVAGGQGYGYTF
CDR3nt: TGCAGCGTGGCGGGGGGACAGGGCTATGGCTACACCTTC

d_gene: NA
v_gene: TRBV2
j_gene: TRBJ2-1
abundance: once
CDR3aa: CASSAAGFKQFF
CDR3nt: TGTGCCAGCAGTGCGGCCGGGTTTAAGCAGTTCTTC

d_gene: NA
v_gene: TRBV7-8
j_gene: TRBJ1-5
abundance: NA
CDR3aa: CASSLAMAGGGNQPQHF
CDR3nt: TGTGCCAGCAGCTTAGCAATGGCGGGCGGTGGCAATCAGCCCCAGCATTTT

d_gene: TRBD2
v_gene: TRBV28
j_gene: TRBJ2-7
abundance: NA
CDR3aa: CASSLIGTSGNDEQYF
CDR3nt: TGTGCCAGCAGTTTAATTGGGACTAGCGGGAACGACGAGCAGTACTTC

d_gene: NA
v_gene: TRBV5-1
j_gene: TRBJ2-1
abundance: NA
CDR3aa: CASSLRQTDNEQFF
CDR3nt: TGCGCCAGCAGCTTGCGGCAAACCGACAATGAGCAGTTCTTC

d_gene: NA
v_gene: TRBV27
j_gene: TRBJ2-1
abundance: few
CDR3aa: CASSLWARQAYNEQFF
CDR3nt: TGTGCCAGCAGTTTATGGGCCAGACAGGCCTACAATGAGCAGTTCTTC

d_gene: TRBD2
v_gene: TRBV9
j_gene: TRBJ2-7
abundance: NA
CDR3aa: CASSPSGSAEQYF
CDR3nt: TGTGCCAGCAGCCCCAGCGGGAGTGCCGAGCAGTACTTC

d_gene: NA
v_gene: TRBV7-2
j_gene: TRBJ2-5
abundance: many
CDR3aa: CASSYRVSQETQYF
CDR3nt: TGTGCCAGCAGCTACCGGGTCTCCCAAGAGACCCAGTACTTC

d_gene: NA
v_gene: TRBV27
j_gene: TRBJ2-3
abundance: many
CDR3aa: CASSLLPTDTQYF
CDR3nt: TGTGCCAGCAGTCTTTTACCCACAGATACGCAGTATTTT

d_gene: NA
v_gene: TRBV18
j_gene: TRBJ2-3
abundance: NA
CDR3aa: CASSPIVVDTQYF
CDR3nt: TGTGCCAGCTCACCTATTGTGGTGGATACGCAGTATTTT

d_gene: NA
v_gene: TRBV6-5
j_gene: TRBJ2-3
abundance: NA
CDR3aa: CASSFLGQTTDTQYF
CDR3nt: TGTGCCAGCAGTTTCCTTGGACAGACCACAGATACGCAGTATTTT

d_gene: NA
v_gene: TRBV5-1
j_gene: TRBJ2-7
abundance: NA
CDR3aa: CASSFRGSGWF
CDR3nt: TGCGCCAGCAGCTTTCGGGGGTCAGGTTGGTTC